This T cell receptor beta chain comes out of a study of human T cells and chemical hapten exposure. Time point defined: patch test 2, 6 weeks after DPC sensitization. Regarding treatment: therapeutic diphenylcyclopropenone sensitization with weekly scalp DPC. TCRdb recomputed calls from the RACE reads with MiXCR, one row per CDR3 protein. The table lists a few hundred thousand distinct CDR3 sequences, about 6% of them singletons, with about 5.6% in the top ten. This clonotype was detected many times. Its antigen is unknown. Overall study findings and caveats: Patch test score rose with PT1 expanded TCRs, significant at 8, 16, 32, not 4.

This material consisted of whole blood, taken in connection with sensitization to the hapten diphenylcyclopropenone (DPC). This sequence was found in a woman under 30 with alopecia areata. Some clones in this sample may be carry-over from other donors' samples.

The CDR3 reads CASRSAYNSPLHF. CDR3 DNA: TGTGCCAGCAGGAGCGCCTATAATTCACCCCTCCACTTT. The chain joins TRBV6-5 to TRBJ1-6; unclear D gene. CDR1 and CDR2 (germline): MNHEY, SVGAGI. V lost 6 bases and J 2 bases, leaving 5 bases between the germline ends. The CDR3 totals 13 residues.